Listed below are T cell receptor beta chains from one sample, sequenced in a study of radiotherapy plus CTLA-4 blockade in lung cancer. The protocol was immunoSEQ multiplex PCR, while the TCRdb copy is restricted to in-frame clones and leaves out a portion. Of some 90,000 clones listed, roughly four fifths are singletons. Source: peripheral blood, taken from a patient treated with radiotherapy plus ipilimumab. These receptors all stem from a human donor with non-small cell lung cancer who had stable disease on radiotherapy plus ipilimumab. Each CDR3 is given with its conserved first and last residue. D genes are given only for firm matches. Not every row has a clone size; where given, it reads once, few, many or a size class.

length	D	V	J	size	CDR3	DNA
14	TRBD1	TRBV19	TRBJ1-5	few	CASSSRQGSQPQHF	TGTGCCAGTAGTAGTCGACAGGGGAGTCAGCCCCAGCATTTT
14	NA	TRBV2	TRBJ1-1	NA	CASSQEGVGAEAFF	TGTGCCAGCAGTCAGGAGGGCGTGGGGGCTGAAGCTTTCTTT
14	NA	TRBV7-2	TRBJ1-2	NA	CASSGSALNYGYTF	TGTGCCAGCAGTGGTTCCGCACTTAACTATGGCTACACCTTC
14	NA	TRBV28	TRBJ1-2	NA	CASSVGGGTFGYTF	TGTGCCAGCAGTGTGGGAGGCGGGACTTTCGGCTACACCTTC
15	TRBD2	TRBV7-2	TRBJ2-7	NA	CASSSAGGTAYEQYF	TGTGCCAGCAGCTCAGCGGGGGGCACGGCCTACGAGCAGTACTTC
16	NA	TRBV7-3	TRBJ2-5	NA	CASSRGGPGGQETQYF	TGTGCCAGCAGCAGAGGAGGGCCAGGGGGCCAAGAGACCCAGTACTTC
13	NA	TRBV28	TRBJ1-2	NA	CASRPSGDYGYTF	TGTGCCAGCAGGCCGTCGGGGGACTATGGCTACACCTTC
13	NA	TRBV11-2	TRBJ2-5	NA	CASSGSYQETQYF	TGTGCCAGCAGCGGCAGCTACCAAGAGACCCAGTACTTC
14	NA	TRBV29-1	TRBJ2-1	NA	CSGTGTSTYNEQFF	TGCAGCGGAACCGGGACTTCGACCTACAATGAGCAGTTCTTC
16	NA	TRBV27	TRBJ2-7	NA	CASSPRGAARAYEQYF	TGTGCCAGCAGTCCGCGTGGGGCAGCTAGGGCCTACGAGCAGTACTTC
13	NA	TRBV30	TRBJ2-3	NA	CAWSFSQPDTQYF	TGTGCCTGGAGTTTCTCACAGCCAGATACGCAGTATTTT
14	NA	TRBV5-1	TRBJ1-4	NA	CASSLQGGNEKLFF	TGCGCCAGCAGCCTGCAGGGAGGTAATGAAAAACTGTTTTTT
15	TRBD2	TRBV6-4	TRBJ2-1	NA	CASSETSGGYNEQFF	TGTGCCAGCAGTGAGACTAGCGGGGGCTACAATGAGCAGTTCTTC
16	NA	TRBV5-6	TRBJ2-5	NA	CASSLASSGPGETQYF	TGTGCCAGCAGCTTGGCCTCCTCGGGGCCGGGCGAGACCCAGTACTTC
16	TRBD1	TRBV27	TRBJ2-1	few	CASSGPRDRGSNEQFF	TGTGCCAGCAGTGGGCCCAGGGACAGGGGCAGCAATGAGCAGTTCTTC
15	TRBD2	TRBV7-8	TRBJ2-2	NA	CASSLTSGRTGELFF	TGTGCCAGCAGCTTAACTAGCGGGAGGACCGGGGAGCTGTTTTTT
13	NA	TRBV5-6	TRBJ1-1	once	CASSLLGGTEAFF	TGTGCCAGCAGCTTATTAGGGGGCACTGAAGCTTTCTTT
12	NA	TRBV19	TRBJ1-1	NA	CASSMANTEAFF	TGTGCCAGTAGTATGGCGAACACTGAAGCTTTCTTT
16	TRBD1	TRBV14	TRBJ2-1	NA	CASSQDDRGFYNEQFF	TGTGCCAGCAGCCAAGATGACAGGGGTTTTTACAATGAGCAGTTCTTC
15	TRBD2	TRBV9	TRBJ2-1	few	CASSVVSSGGNEQFF	TGTGCCAGCAGCGTAGTATCTAGCGGAGGGAATGAGCAGTTCTTC
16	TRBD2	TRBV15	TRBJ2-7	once	CATSRDLLAGAYEQYF	TGTGCCACCAGCAGAGATCTGCTAGCGGGAGCCTACGAGCAGTACTTC
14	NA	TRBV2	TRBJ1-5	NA	CASSEGAASQPQHF	TGTGCCAGCAGTGAAGGGGCAGCCTCGCAGCCCCAGCATTTT
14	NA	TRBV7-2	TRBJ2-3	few	CASSPSWGTDTQYF	TGTGCCAGCAGCCCCTCGTGGGGTACAGATACGCAGTATTTT
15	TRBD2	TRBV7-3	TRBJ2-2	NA	CATLSVAGAPGELFF	TGTGCCACCCTAAGCGTAGCGGGGGCCCCCGGGGAGCTGTTTTTT
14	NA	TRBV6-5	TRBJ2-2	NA	CASTGFLGTGELFF	TGTGCCAGCACCGGCTTTCTGGGCACCGGGGAGCTGTTTTTT
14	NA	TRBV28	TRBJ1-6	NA	CASGQSSYNSPLHF	TGTGCCAGCGGTCAGAGCTCCTATAATTCACCCCTCCACTTT
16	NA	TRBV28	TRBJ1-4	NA	CASSLSGTATNEKLFF	TGTGCCAGCAGTTTATCAGGGACTGCAACTAATGAAAAACTGTTTTTT
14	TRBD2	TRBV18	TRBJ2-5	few	CASSLHGGQETQYF	TGTGCCAGCTCCCTACACGGGGGGCAAGAGACCCAGTACTTC
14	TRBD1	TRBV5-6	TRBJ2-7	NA	CASLRQGTRSEQYF	TGTGCCAGCTTGCGACAGGGGACAAGAAGCGAGCAGTACTTC
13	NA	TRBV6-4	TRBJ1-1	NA	CASSEGTNTEAFF	TGTGCCAGCAGTGAGGGTACGAACACTGAAGCTTTCTTT
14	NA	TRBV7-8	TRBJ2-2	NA	CASSLRGNTGELFF	TGTGCCAGCAGCCTTCGGGGGAACACCGGGGAGCTGTTTTTT
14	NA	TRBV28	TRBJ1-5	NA	CASSLRQKLQPQHF	TGTGCCAGCAGTTTACGGCAGAAACTTCAGCCCCAGCATTTT
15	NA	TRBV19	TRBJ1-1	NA	CASRWGTGRGTEAFF	TGTGCCAGTAGATGGGGTACAGGGCGTGGTACTGAAGCTTTCTTT
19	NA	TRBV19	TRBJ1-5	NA	CASSIAQGTTYYSNQPQHF	TGTGCCAGTAGTATAGCGCAGGGGACCACTTATTATAGCAATCAGCCCCAGCATTTT
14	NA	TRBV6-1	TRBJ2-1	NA	CASSEEVAGAEQFF	TGTGCCAGCAGTGAGGAGGTCGCGGGGGCTGAGCAGTTCTTC
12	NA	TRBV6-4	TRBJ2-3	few	CASSQLVHTQYF	TGTGCCAGCAGTCAGCTTGTTCATACGCAGTATTTT
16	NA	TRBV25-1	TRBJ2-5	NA	CASSESGHQILETQYF	TGTGCCAGCAGTGAATCGGGCCATCAGATTTTAGAGACCCAGTACTTC
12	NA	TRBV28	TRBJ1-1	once	CASGTGNTEAFF	TGTGCCAGCGGGACGGGGAACACTGAAGCTTTCTTT
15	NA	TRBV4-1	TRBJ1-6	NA	CASSQEAGLSSPLHF	TGCGCCAGCAGCCAAGAGGCGGGGCTGAGTTCACCCCTCCACTTT
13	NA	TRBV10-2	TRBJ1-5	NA	CASSGQEGGPQHF	TGCGCCAGCAGTGGACAGGAGGGGGGGCCCCAGCATTTT
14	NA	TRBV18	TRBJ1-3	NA	CASSPSETGNTIYF	TGTGCCAGCTCACCAAGCGAAACTGGAAACACCATATATTTT
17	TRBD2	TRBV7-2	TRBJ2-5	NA	CASSLARSGGIQETQYF	TGTGCCAGCAGCTTAGCCCGCAGCGGGGGGATACAAGAGACCCAGTACTTC
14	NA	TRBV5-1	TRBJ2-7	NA	CASSSTRGVDEQYF	TGCGCCAGCAGCTCGACAAGGGGTGTCGACGAGCAGTACTTC
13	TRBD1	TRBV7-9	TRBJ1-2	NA	CANEQGGLYGYTF	TGTGCCAACGAACAGGGGGGGCTCTATGGCTACACCTTC
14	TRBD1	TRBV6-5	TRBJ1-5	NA	CASRSGQGDQPQHF	TGTGCCAGCAGATCTGGACAGGGGGATCAGCCCCAGCATTTT
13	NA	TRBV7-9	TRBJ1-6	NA	CASSLREVSPLHF	TGTGCCAGCAGCCTGAGGGAAGTCTCACCCCTCCACTTT